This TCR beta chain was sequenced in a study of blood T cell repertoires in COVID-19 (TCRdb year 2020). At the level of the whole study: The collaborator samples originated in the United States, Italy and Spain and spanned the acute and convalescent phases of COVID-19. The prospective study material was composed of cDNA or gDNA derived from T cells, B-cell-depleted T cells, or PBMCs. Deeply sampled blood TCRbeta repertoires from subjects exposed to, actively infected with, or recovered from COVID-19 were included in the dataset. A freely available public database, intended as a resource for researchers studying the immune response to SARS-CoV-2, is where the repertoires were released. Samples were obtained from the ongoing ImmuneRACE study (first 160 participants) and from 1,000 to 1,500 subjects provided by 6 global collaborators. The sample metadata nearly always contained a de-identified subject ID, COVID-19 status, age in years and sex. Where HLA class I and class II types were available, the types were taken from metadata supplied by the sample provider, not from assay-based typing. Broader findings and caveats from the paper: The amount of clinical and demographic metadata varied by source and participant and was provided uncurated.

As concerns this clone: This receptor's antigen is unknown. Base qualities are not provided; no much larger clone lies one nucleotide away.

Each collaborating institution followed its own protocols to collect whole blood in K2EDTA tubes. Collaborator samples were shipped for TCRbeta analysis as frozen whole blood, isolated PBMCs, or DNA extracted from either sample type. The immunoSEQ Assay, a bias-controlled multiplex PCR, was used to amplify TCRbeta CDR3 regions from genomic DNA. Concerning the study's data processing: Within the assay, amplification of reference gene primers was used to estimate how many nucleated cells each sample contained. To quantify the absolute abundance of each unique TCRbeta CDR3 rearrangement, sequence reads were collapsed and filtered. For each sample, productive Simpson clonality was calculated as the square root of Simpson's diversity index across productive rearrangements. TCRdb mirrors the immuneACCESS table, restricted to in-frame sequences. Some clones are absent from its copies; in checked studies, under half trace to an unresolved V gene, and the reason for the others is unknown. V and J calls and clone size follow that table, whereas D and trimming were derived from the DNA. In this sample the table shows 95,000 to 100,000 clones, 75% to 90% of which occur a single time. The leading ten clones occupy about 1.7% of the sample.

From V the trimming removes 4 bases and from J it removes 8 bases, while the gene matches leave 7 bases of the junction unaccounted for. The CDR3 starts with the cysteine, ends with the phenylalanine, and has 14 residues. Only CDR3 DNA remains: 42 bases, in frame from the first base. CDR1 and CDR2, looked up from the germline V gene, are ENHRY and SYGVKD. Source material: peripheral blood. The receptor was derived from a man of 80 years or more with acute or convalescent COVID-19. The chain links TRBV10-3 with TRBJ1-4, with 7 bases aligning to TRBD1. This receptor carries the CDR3 CAISGENRGEKLFF. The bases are TGTGCCATCAGTGGCGAGAACAGGGGAGAAAAACTGTTTTTT.